This is a list of T cell receptor beta chains from one sample in a study of PD-L1 blockade in urothelial cancer. TCRdb keeps only in-frame clones here, not all; method: immunoSEQ multiplex PCR. This table holds about 76,000 clones, less than 95% found once. The sample in question was PBMCs, obtained around atezolizumab (anti-PD-L1) treatment. Receptors originate from a woman older than 75 with urothelial cancer. Each CDR3 is given with its conserved first and last residue. The D gene is left open where the match is weak. Not all rows give a size; the values are once, few, many and, for expanded clones, a class.

V gene,D gene,J gene,clone size,CDR3 protein,CDR3 DNA
TRBV5-1,.,TRBJ2-7,.,CASSLTTGQLSYEQYF,TGCGCCAGCAGCCTTACTACAGGGCAACTCTCCTACGAGCAGTACTTC
TRBV4-1,.,TRBJ2-5,few,CASSQDTGSLETQYF,TGCGCCAGCAGCCAAGATACCGGGAGCTTAGAGACCCAGTACTTC
TRBV11-2,.,TRBJ2-7,.,CASSSSSVEQYF,TGTGCCAGCAGCTCTTCTAGCGTCGAGCAGTACTTC
TRBV7-9,TRBD2,TRBJ2-1,.,CASSLLPSGTYNEQFF,TGTGCCAGCAGCTTATTGCCTAGCGGGACCTACAATGAGCAGTTCTTC
TRBV18,TRBD1,TRBJ1-4,.,CASSLDRANEKLFF,TGTGCCAGCTCTCTTGACAGGGCCAATGAAAAACTGTTTTTT
TRBV5-1,TRBD2,TRBJ2-3,.,CASSIGLAVSTDTQYF,TGCGCCAGCAGCATTGGACTAGCGGTCTCCACAGATACGCAGTATTTT
TRBV19,TRBD2,TRBJ2-4,once,CASSLAGERYF,TGTGCCAGTAGCCTAGCGGGAGAACGGTACTTC
TRBV9,.,TRBJ2-2,.,CASSVRRGGELFF,TGTGCCAGCAGCGTTCGTAGAGGCGGGGAGCTGTTTTTT
TRBV20-1,.,TRBJ1-1,.,CSAPLNTEAFF,TGCAGTGCCCCTTTGAACACTGAAGCTTTCTTT
TRBV28,.,TRBJ2-5,.,CASSLPRGETQYF,TGTGCCAGCAGTCTCCCACGGGGAGAGACCCAGTACTTC
TRBV7-7,TRBD2,TRBJ2-5,.,CASTPAGSGGTQYF,TGTGCCAGCACCCCCGCGGGGTCGGGGGGGACCCAGTACTTC
TRBV5-4,TRBD2,TRBJ2-1,.,CASSFWTSLGWFF,TGTGCCAGCAGCTTTTGGACTAGCTTAGGGTGGTTCTTC
TRBV15,TRBD1,TRBJ2-7,.,CATSSSGRGRVEQYF,TGTGCCACCAGCAGCTCAGGCAGGGGGCGGGTCGAGCAGTACTTC
TRBV5-4,.,TRBJ2-1,.,CASSWRTRDNEQFF,TGTGCCAGCAGCTGGCGCACTAGAGACAATGAGCAGTTCTTC
TRBV4-1,TRBD1,TRBJ2-7,.,CASSQQGQGPYEQYF,TGCGCCAGCAGCCAACAAGGACAGGGTCCCTACGAGCAGTACTTC
TRBV27,TRBD2,TRBJ2-2,.,CASSWGLAGDYTGELFF,TGTGCCAGCAGTTGGGGGCTAGCGGGAGATTACACCGGGGAGCTGTTTTTT
TRBV2,.,TRBJ1-1,.,CASSILQGPTEAFF,TGTGCCAGCAGTATACTACAGGGCCCCACTGAAGCTTTCTTT